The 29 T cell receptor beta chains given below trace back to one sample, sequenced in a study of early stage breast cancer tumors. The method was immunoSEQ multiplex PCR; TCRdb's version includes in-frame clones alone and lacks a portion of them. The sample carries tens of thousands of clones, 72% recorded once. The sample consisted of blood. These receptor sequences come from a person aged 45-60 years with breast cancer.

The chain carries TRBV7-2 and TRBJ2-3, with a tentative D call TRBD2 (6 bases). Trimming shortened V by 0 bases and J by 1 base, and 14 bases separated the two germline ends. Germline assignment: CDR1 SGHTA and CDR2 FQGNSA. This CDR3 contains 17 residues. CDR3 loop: CASSLARGGTGTDTQYF. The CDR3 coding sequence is TGTGCCAGCAGCTTAGCCCGCGGCGGGACGGGCACAGATACGCAGTATTTT.

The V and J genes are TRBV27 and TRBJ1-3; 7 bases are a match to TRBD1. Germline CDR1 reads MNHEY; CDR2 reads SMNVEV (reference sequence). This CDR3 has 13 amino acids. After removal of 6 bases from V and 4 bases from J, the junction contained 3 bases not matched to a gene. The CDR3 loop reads CASSLTGGNTIYF. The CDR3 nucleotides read TGTGCCAGCAGCCTGACAGGGGGAAACACCATATATTTT.

The CDR3 DNA reads as TGCGCCAGCAGCCCCCGACAGGGAGAGACGAACACTGAAGCTTTCTTT. Translating it yields CASSPRQGETNTEAFF. The chain joins TRBV4-1 to TRBJ1-1, with 7 bases lining up with TRBD1. V trimming: 4 bases; J trimming: 1 base; junction bases outside the gene matches: 9. The CDR3 runs to 16 residues. Per germline, CDR1 MGHRA and CDR2 YSYEKL.

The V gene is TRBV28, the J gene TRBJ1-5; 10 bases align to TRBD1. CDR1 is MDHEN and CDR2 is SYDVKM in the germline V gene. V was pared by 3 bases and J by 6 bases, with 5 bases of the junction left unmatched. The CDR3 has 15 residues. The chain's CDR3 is CASSFDRGRGQPQHF. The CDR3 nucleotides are TGTGCCAGCAGTTTCGACAGGGGGCGAGGTCAGCCCCAGCATTTT.

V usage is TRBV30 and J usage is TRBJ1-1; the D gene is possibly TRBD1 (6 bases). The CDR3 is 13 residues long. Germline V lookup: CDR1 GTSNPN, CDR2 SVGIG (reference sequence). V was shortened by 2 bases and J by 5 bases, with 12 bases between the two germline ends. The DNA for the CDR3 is TGTGCCTGGAGTAGGCAGGGGAGGACTGAAGCTTTCTTT. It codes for CAWSRQGRTEAFF.

CDR3 loop: CASSYSHRVGANVLTF. DNA of the CDR3: TGTGCCAGCAGTTACTCCCACAGGGTTGGGGCCAACGTCCTGACTTTC. This chain uses TRBV6-5 with TRBJ2-6, with D perhaps matching TRBD1 (6 bases). Germline V gene data show CDR1 as MNHEY and CDR2 as SVGAGI. V was shortened by 0 bases and J by 3 bases, with 9 bases between the two germline ends. The CDR3 covers 16 residues.

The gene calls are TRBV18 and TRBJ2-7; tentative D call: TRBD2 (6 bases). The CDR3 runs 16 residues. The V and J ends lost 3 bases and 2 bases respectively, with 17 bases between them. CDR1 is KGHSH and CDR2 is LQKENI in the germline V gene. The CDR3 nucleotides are TGTGCCAGCTCACCGGGCCATGGGGGAGGAGCCTACGAGCAGTACTTC. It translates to CASSPGHGGGAYEQYF.

The CDR3 sequence is CASRGDSPEAFF. The CDR3 DNA follows: TGTGCCAGTAGGGGGGATAGTCCGGAGGCTTTCTTT. The gene calls are TRBV19 and TRBJ1-1; a possible D gene is TRBD1 (5 bases). The CDR3 spans 12 residues. Germline V gene lookup returns CDR1 LNHDA and CDR2 SQIVND (reference sequence). Trimming pared 6 bases from V and 11 bases from J, leaving 16 bases between.

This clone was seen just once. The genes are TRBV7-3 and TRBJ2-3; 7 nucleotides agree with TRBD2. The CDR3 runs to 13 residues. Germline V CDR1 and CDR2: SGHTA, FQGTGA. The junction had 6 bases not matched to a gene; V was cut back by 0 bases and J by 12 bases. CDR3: CASSLTVAGTQYF. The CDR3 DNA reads TGTGCCAGCAGCTTAACGGTAGCGGGTACACAGTATTTT.

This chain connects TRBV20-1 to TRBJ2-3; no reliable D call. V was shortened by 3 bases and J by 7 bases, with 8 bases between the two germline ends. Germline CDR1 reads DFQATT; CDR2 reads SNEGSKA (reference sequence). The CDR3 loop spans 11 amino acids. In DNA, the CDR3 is TGCAGTGCTAGGTTGTCTTATACGCAGTATTTT. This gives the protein CSARLSYTQYF.

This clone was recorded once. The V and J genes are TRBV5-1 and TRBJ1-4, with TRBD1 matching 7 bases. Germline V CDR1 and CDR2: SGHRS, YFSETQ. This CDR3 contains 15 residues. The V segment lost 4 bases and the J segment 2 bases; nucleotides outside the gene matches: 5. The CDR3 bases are TGCGCCAGCAGCGCACAGGGGCCCACTAATGAAAAACTGTTTTTT. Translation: CASSAQGPTNEKLFF.

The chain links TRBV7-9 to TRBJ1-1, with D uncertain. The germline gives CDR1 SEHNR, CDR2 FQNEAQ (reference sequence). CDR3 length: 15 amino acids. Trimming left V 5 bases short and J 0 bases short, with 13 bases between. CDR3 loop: CASSHREAMNTEAFF. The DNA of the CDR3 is TGTGCCAGCAGCCATAGGGAGGCCATGAACACTGAAGCTTTCTTT.

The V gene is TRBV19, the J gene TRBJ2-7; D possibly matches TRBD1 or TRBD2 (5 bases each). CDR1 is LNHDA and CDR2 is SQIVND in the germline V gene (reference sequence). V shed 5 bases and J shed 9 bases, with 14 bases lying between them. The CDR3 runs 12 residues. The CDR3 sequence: CASSPRGQAQYF. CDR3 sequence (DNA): TGTGCCAGTAGTCCCCGGGGCCAGGCGCAGTACTTC.

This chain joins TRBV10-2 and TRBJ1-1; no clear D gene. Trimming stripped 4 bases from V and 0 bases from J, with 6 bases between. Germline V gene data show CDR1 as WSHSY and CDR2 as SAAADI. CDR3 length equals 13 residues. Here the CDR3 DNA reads TGCGCCAGCAGTGGAGGGATGAACACTGAAGCTTTCTTT. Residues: CASSGGMNTEAFF.

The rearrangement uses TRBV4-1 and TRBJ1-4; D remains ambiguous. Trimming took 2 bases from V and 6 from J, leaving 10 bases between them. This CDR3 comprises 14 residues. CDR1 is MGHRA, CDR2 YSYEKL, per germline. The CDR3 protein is CASSQTGRDEKLFF. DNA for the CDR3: TGCGCCAGCAGCCAAACTGGGAGGGATGAAAAACTGTTTTTT.

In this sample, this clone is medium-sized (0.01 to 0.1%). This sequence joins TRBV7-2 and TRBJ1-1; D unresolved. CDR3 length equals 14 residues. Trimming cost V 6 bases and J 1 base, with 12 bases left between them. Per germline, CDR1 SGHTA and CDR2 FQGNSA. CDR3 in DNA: TGTGCCAGCAGATCCGGACGGGCGAACACTGAAGCTTTCTTT. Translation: CASRSGRANTEAFF.

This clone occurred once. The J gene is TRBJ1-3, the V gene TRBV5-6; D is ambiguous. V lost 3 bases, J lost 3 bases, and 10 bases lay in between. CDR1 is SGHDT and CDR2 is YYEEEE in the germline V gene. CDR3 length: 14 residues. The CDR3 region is CASSSRRYGNTIYF. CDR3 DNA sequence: TGTGCCAGCAGCTCTAGGAGATATGGAAACACCATATATTTT.

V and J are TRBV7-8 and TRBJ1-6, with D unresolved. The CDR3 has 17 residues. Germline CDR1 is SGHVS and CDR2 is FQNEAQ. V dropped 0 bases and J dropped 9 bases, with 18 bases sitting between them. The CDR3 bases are TGTGCCAGCAGCTTAGCGTGGAGCCAGCGGTCGGGTTCACCCCTCCACTTT. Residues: CASSLAWSQRSGSPLHF.

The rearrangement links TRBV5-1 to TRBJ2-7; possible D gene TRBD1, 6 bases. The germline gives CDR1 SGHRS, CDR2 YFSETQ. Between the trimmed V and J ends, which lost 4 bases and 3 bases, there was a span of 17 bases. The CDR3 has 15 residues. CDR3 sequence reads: CASSPFYPTGYEQYF. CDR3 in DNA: TGCGCCAGCAGCCCCTTTTATCCGACAGGCTACGAGCAGTACTTC.

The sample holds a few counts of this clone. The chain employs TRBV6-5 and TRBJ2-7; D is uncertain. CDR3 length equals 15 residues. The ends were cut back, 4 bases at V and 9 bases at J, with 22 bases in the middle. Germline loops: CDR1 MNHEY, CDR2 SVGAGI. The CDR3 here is CASSSQPLGPLWQYF. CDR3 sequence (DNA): TGTGCCAGCAGTTCCCAGCCCTTGGGTCCCTTGTGGCAGTACTTC.

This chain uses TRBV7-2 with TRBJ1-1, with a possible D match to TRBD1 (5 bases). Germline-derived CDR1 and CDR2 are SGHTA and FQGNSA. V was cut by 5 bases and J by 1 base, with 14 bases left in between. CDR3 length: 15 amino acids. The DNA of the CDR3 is TGTGCCAGCAGCCCCGTGGCAGGGAAGAACACTGAAGCTTTCTTT. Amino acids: CASSPVAGKNTEAFF.

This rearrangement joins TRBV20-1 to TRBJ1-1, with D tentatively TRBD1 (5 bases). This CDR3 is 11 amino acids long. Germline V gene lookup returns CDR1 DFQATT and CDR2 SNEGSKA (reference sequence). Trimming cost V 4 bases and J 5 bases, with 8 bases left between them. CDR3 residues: CSAKQVTEAFF. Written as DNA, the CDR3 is TGCAGTGCTAAACAGGTGACTGAAGCTTTCTTT.

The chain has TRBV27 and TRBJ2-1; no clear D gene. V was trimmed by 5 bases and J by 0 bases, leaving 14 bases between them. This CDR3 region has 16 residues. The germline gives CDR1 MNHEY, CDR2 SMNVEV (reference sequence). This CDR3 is CASSPLGRASYNEQFF. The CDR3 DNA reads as TGTGCCAGCAGTCCCCTCGGAAGGGCCTCCTACAATGAGCAGTTCTTC.

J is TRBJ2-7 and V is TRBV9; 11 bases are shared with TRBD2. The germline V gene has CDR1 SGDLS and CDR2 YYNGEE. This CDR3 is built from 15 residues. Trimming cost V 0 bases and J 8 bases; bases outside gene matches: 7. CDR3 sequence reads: CASSVAGTSGAQQYF. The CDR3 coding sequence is TGTGCCAGCAGCGTAGCCGGGACTAGCGGAGCCCAGCAGTACTTC.

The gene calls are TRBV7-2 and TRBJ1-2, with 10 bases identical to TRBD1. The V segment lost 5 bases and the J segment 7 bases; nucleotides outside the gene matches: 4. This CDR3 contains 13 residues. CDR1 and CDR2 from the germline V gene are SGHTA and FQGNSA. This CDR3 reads CASSPGQGFGYTF. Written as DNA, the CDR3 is TGTGCCAGCAGCCCGGGACAGGGGTTTGGCTACACCTTC.

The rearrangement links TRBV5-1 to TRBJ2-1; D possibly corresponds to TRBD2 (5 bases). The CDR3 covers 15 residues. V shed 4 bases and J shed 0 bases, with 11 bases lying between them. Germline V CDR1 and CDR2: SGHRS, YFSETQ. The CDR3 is CASSRAANSYNEQFF. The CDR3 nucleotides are TGCGCCAGCAGCCGAGCGGCGAACTCCTACAATGAGCAGTTCTTC.

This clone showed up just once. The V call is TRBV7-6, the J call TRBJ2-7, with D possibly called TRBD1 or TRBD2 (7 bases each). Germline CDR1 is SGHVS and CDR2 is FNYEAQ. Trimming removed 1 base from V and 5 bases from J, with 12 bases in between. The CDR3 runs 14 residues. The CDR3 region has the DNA TGTGCCAGCAGCTTAGGCCCAGGGGGGGACGAGCAGTACTTC. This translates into CASSLGPGGDEQYF. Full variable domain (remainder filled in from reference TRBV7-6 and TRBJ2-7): GAGVSQSPRYKVTKRGQDVALRCDPISGHVSLYWYRQALGQGPEFLTYFNYEAQQDKSGLPNDRFSAERPEGSISTLTIQRTEQRDSAMYRCASSLGPGGDEQYFGPGTRLTVT.

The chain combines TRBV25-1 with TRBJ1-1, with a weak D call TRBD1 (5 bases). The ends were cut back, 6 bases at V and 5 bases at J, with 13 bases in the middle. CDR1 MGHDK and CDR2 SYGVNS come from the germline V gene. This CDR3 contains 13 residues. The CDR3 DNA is TGTGCCAGCAGGAGCCCGGGGGTTACTGAAGCTTTCTTT. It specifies CASRSPGVTEAFF.

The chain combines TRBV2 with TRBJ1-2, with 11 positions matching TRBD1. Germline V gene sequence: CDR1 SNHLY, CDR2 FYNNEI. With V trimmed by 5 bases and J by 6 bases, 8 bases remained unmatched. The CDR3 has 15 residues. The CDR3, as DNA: TGTGCCAGCAGTCCTGGGACAGGGGGGGGAAATGGCTACACCTTC. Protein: CASSPGTGGGNGYTF.